One and the same sample provided the 5 T cell receptor beta chains below, sequenced in a study of blood T cell repertoires in COVID-19. The data were produced by immunoSEQ multiplex PCR, yet TCRdb's version contains in-frame clones alone and is incomplete. Of over 60,000 clones detected, 92% appear once; the ten largest clones hold approximately 5.5%. Sequencing used peripheral blood. The origin of the receptors is a human donor in a cohort sampled during active COVID-19.

The rearrangement uses TRBV28 and TRBJ2-4, with 8 positions matching TRBD2. CDR3 length equals 17 residues. V lost 5 bases, J lost 7 bases, and 16 bases stayed unmatched. Germline-derived CDR1 and CDR2 are MDHEN and SYDVKM. CDR3 loop: CASSRPWGQRGINIQYF. The CDR3 nucleotides read TGTGCCAGCAGTCGGCCCTGGGGCCAGCGGGGGATTAACATTCAGTACTTC.

This sequence joins TRBV19 and TRBJ1-1, with 8 bases lining up with TRBD1. V lost 3 bases and J lost 1; bases outside the gene matches: 4. Germline lookup yields CDR1 LNHDA and CDR2 SQIVND (reference sequence). There are 15 residues in the CDR3. Written as DNA, the CDR3 is TGTGCCAGTAGTATCTCACAGGGGGGGAACACTGAAGCTTTCTTT. The encoded protein is CASSISQGGNTEAFF.

The rearrangement uses TRBV18 and TRBJ2-7, with D possibly matching TRBD2 (6 bases). Germline V gives CDR1 KGHSH, CDR2 LQKENI. The CDR3 contains 14 residues. The V end was cut by 2 bases, the J end by 4 bases, with 12 bases between. This chain's CDR3 is CASSPGRSDYEQYF. The CDR3 nucleotides read TGTGCCAGCTCACCAGGGAGGAGCGATTACGAGCAGTACTTC.

The chain couples TRBV7-2 to TRBJ2-7; D ambiguous. Trimming shortened V by 6 bases and J by 0 bases, and 18 bases separated the two germline ends. The germline V gene has CDR1 SGHTA and CDR2 FQGNSA. The CDR3 totals 16 residues. The CDR3 loop reads CASSPPRSVLSYEQYF. The CDR3 bases are TGTGCCAGCAGTCCCCCGAGGTCAGTACTCTCCTACGAGCAGTACTTC.

The sample holds one count of this clone. The J gene is TRBJ2-1, the V gene TRBV5-4, with 8 bases aligning to TRBD2. After removal of 4 bases from V and 2 bases from J, the junction contained 8 bases not matched to a gene. The CDR3 consists of 16 residues. The germline gives CDR1 SGHNT, CDR2 YYREEE (reference sequence). In nucleotides, the CDR3 is TGTGCCAGCAGCAAAGTTAGCGGGACAACCTACAATGAGCAGTTCTTC. As protein: CASSKVSGTTYNEQFF.